The TCR beta chain described here comes from a study of response to subunit inactivated influenza vaccine. This clonotype was counted ten times or more. Using its own MiXCR run on the RT-PCR reads, TCRdb lists one record per CDR3 protein. The table lists some 640,000 distinct CDR3 sequences, around 14% of them singletons. Germline trimming cut 4 bases from V and 4 bases from J; bases unmatched to any gene: 6. Germline V lookup: CDR1 DFQATT, CDR2 SNEGSKA (reference sequence). This CDR3 contains 13 residues. This TCR was sampled from a man aged 45 to 65 who received an inactivated influenza vaccine. The sequencing used PBMCs from blood, collected approximately 15 days before vaccination. The chain recombines TRBV20-1 with TRBJ1-2, with 7 positions matching TRBD1. The CDR3 DNA reads as TGCAGTGCTATTCTTGAGGGGGCCTATGGCTACACCTTC. Encoded protein: CSAILEGAYGYTF.